This record looks at one TCR beta chain sequence and its context. These data originate in a study of blood T cell repertoires in COVID-19. TCRdb keeps only in-frame clones here, not all; method: immunoSEQ multiplex PCR. The sample shows a few hundred thousand clones, around 83% of them seen only once. Trimming cost V 6 bases and J 7 bases; bases outside gene matches: 13. This CDR3 is built from 17 residues. The germline CDR1 and CDR2 sequences are MNHNS and SASEGT. This TCR was sampled from a woman between 65 and 79 years old with COVID-19, enrolled during active disease. This chain joins TRBV6-1 and TRBJ1-6; TRBD1 matches at 9 bases. The specimen was peripheral blood. CDR3 DNA: TGTGCCAGCAGAGAAAACGGACAGGGGAGATACAATTCACCCCTCCACTTT. Translation gives CASRENGQGRYNSPLHF.